Presented here are 24 T cell receptor beta chains from one specimen sequenced in a study of control samples from healthy donors and cancer patients. Method: immunoSEQ multiplex PCR; TCRdb's copy keeps in-frame clones and lacks some. Counted here are 90,000 to 100,000 clones, roughly nine tenths occurring once; the ten biggest clones make up 3% to 4.5%. Sequencing was performed on blood. The receptors here all came from a woman in her late teens or twenties in good health.

CDR3 bases: TGTGCCAGCAGCTTGGCGCCCAGCGATGGAGGCTATGGCTACACCTTC. Protein product: CASSLAPSDGGYGYTF. The J gene is TRBJ1-2, the V gene TRBV11-2; no firm D call. V dropped 3 bases and J dropped 4 bases, with 18 bases sitting between them. Germline CDR1 SGHAT, CDR2 FQNNGV. This CDR3 has 16 amino acids.

V and J are TRBV27 and TRBJ2-7; D gene unclear. Germline CDR1 is MNHEY and CDR2 is SMNVEV (reference sequence). The V and J ends lost 3 bases and 0 bases respectively, with 15 bases between them. The CDR3 contains 16 residues. The CDR3 nucleotides are TGTGCCAGCAGTTTTGGTCGGACGGGTAGCTCCTACGAGCAGTACTTC. This encodes CASSFGRTGSSYEQYF.

The chain links TRBV19 to TRBJ1-2, with unresolved D. Germline V gene lookup returns CDR1 LNHDA and CDR2 SQIVND (reference sequence). The CDR3 is made up of 18 amino acids. The ends were cut back, 4 bases at V and 8 bases at J, with 29 bases in the middle. Written as DNA, the CDR3 is TGTGCCAGTAGTACAGGACCGGGCCAGGCAGTCCCGAGTGGGGGCTACACCTTC. This sequence encodes CASSTGPGQAVPSGGYTF.

This chain joins TRBV3-1 (or the pseudogene TRBV3-2) and TRBJ2-3; 8 bases match TRBD2. Germline CDR1 and CDR2: LGHDT and YNNKEL (reference sequence). J gave up 9 bases and V 4 bases, and 3 bases lay outside the gene matches. The CDR3 runs to 12 residues. DNA for the CDR3: TGTGCCAGCAGCCTTGCGGGGGGAACGCAGTATTTT. It codes for CASSLAGGTQYF.

The rearrangement links TRBV28 to TRBJ1-2; D may be TRBD1 (5 bases). Germline loops: CDR1 MDHEN, CDR2 SYDVKM. The CDR3 is made up of 17 amino acids. V lost 5 bases and J lost 1, with 20 bases in between. CDR3 sequence: CASSPSGTLPNNYGYTF. CDR3 coding DNA: TGTGCCAGCAGTCCTTCCGGGACCCTTCCCAATAACTATGGCTACACCTTC.

With respect to this clone: One junction end disagrees with the germline gene, perhaps due to a read error. J is TRBJ1-4 and V is TRBV6-5; 7 positions agree with TRBD1. Germline lookup yields CDR1 MNHEY and CDR2 SVGAGI. The CDR3 is 11 residues long. Here the CDR3 reads CASSYPGQCLF. CDR3 bases: TGTGCCAGCAGTTATCCGGGACAGTGCCTTTTT.

The rearrangement uses TRBV5-1 and TRBJ2-3, with D possibly matching TRBD1 (5 bases). V was shortened by 2 bases and J by 5 bases, with 12 bases between the two germline ends. CDR3 length: 14 residues. CDR1 is SGHRS and CDR2 is YFSETQ in the germline V gene. The CDR3 loop reads CASSFETVEDTQYF. The CDR3, as DNA: TGCGCCAGCAGCTTTGAGACAGTTGAAGATACGCAGTATTTT.

The rearrangement uses TRBV15 and TRBJ1-4; the match to TRBD1 covers 12 bases. This CDR3 is 17 amino acids long. Germline V gives CDR1 LNHNV, CDR2 YYDKDF (reference sequence). V lost 2 bases and J lost 8; bases outside the gene matches: 9. CDR3 bases: TGTGCCACCAGCAGACCCGGGACAGGGGGCCCAAAGGAAAAACTGTTTTTT. Protein product: CATSRPGTGGPKEKLFF. Looking up the rest from reference TRBV15 and TRBJ1-4 gives the full variable domain: DAMVIQNPRYQVTQFGKPVTLSCSQTLNHNVMYWYQQKSSQAPKLLFHYYDKDFNNEADTPDNFQSRRPNTSFCFLDIRSPGLGDTAMYLCATSRPGTGGPKEKLFFGSGTQLSVL.

The J gene is TRBJ2-6, the V gene TRBV10-3; D remains ambiguous. Germline V gene lookup returns CDR1 ENHRY and CDR2 SYGVKD. The V end was cut by 10 bases, the J end by 1 base, with 11 bases between. CDR3 length equals 14 residues. The CDR3 sequence: CATTADSGANVLTF. The CDR3 DNA is TGTGCCACCACGGCAGATTCTGGGGCCAACGTCCTGACTTTC.

The chain has TRBV19 and TRBJ1-5; D perhaps matches TRBD1 (5 bases). Germline V gives CDR1 LNHDA, CDR2 SQIVND (reference sequence). The CDR3 runs to 14 residues. V lost 2 bases to trimming and J lost 3 bases, with 8 bases between them. The DNA for the CDR3 is TGTGCCAGTAGTATATGGGGGAACAATCAGCCCCAGCATTTT. Its protein product is CASSIWGNNQPQHF.

This chain links TRBV5-1 with TRBJ1-1, with no clear D. The CDR3 is 14 amino acids. Trimming took off 2 bases at V and 1 base at J, with 9 bases between the two ends. The germline V gene encodes CDR1 SGHRS and CDR2 YFSETQ. The CDR3 bases are TGCGCCAGCAGCTTTACCCCGGAGAACACTGAAGCTTTCTTT. Amino acids: CASSFTPENTEAFF. The whole variable domain, remainder taken from reference TRBV5-1 and TRBJ1-1, is KAGVTQTPRYLIKTRGQQVTLSCSPISGHRSVSWYQQTPGQGLQFLFEYFSETQRNKGNFPGRFSGRQFSNSRSEMNVSTLELGDSALYLCASSFTPENTEAFFGQGTRLTVV.

This clone came up once. The V and J genes are TRBV11-2 and TRBJ2-2, with TRBD2 identical over 8 bases. J lost 7 bases, V lost 1 base, and 11 bases had no gene match. CDR1 and CDR2 from the germline V gene are SGHAT and FQNNGV. CDR3 length: 17 residues. Here the CDR3 DNA reads TGTGCCAGCAGCTTAGTCCCCGGACAGCGGGGGAGCGGGGAGCTGTTTTTT. Its translation is CASSLVPGQRGSGELFF. Full variable domain (missing parts from reference TRBV11-2 and TRBJ2-2): EAGVAQSPRYKIIEKRQSVAFWCNPISGHATLYWYQQILGQGPKLLIQFQNNGVVDDSQLPKDRFSAERLKGVDSTLKIQPAKLEDSAVYLCASSLVPGQRGSGELFFGEGSRLTVL.

This CDR3 reads CASSLSGGGETQYF. In DNA form, the CDR3 reads TGTGCCAGCAGTCTTAGCGGGGGTGGGGAGACCCAGTACTTC. The chain has TRBV3-1 (or the pseudogene TRBV3-2) and TRBJ2-5; TRBD2 aligns across 9 bases. Germline assignment: CDR1 LGHDT and CDR2 YNNKEL (reference sequence). Trimming cost V 6 bases and J 5 bases; bases outside gene matches: 7. The CDR3 loop spans 14 amino acids.

The chain uses TRBV5-4 and TRBJ1-2, with TRBD1 identical over 7 bases. Germline CDR1 is SGHNT and CDR2 is YYREEE (reference sequence). This CDR3 has 13 residues. Germline trimming cut 0 bases from V and 8 bases from J; bases unmatched to any gene: 4. DNA for the CDR3: TGTGCCAGCAGCTTGGAACAGGGGCGCGGCTACACCTTC. Its protein is CASSLEQGRGYTF.

This rearrangement joins TRBV5-1 to TRBJ2-5; D is undetermined. The CDR3 is 14 residues long. Germline V gene sequence: CDR1 SGHRS, CDR2 YFSETQ. The germline V and J ends were trimmed by 0 bases and 5 bases, with 11 bases remaining between them. CDR3 in DNA: TGCGCCAGCAGCTTGGAAGGGAAAGGGGAGACCCAGTACTTC. Protein: CASSLEGKGETQYF.

The V and J genes are TRBV18 and TRBJ1-1; 8 bases match TRBD1. J lost 1 base, V lost 6 bases, and 13 bases had no gene match. The CDR3 spans 17 residues. Germline values: CDR1 KGHSH, CDR2 LQKENI. DNA of the CDR3: TGTGCCAGCTCTAAAGGAGACAGGGGAGGGAGGAACACTGAAGCTTTCTTT. It specifies CASSKGDRGGRNTEAFF.

The CDR3 DNA sequence: TGTGCCAGCAGTTTATCGTGGGGGAACACTGAAGCTTTCTTT. It translates to CASSLSWGNTEAFF. The gene calls are TRBV27 and TRBJ1-1, with unresolved D. The CDR3 runs to 14 residues. Looked up from germline, CDR1 is MNHEY and CDR2 is SMNVEV (reference sequence). Deletions cut 0 bases from V and 1 base from J, with 6 bases between.

This chain connects TRBV5-1 to TRBJ1-1, with 8 bases that match TRBD1. This CDR3 has 14 amino acids. Unmatched junction bases numbered 3, after V lost 4 bases and J lost 1 base. Germline V gene lookup returns CDR1 SGHRS and CDR2 YFSETQ. This CDR3 reads CASSIGTGNTEAFF. In DNA form, the CDR3 reads TGCGCCAGCAGCATCGGGACAGGGAACACTGAAGCTTTCTTT.

The chain has TRBV7-2 and TRBJ1-5; TRBD1 might be the D (5 bases). Germline values: CDR1 SGHTA, CDR2 FQGNSA. The CDR3 extends over 13 amino acids. Deletions cut 5 bases from V and 9 bases from J, with 14 bases between. CDR3 sequence reads: CASSPTRDPPQHF. CDR3 DNA sequence: TGTGCCAGCAGCCCCACCCGGGACCCGCCCCAGCATTTT.

The chain has TRBV7-7 and TRBJ2-5; D not resolved. The CDR3 runs to 13 residues. Germline CDR1 is SSHAT and CDR2 is FNYEAQ (reference sequence). V was trimmed by 5 bases and J by 3 bases, leaving 10 bases between them. CDR3 nucleotide sequence: TGTGCCAGCAGCCCCCGAAGGGAAGAGACCCAGTACTTC. It yields the protein CASSPRREETQYF.

The rearrangement links TRBV10-2 to TRBJ1-2, with 8 bases identical to TRBD1. Trimming removed 4 bases from V and 4 bases from J; junction bases left unmatched: 8. CDR1 and CDR2 (germline): WSHSY, SAAADI. The CDR3 length is 15 residues. In DNA form, the CDR3 reads TGCGCCAGCAGTGGGAGGACAGGGACCCTCTATGGCTACACCTTC. Protein: CASSGRTGTLYGYTF.

The V call is TRBV9, the J call TRBJ2-1; a possible D gene is TRBD2 (6 bases). CDR1 is SGDLS and CDR2 is YYNGEE in the germline V gene. This CDR3 comprises 15 residues. V was cut by 3 bases and J by 7 bases, with 17 bases left in between. The CDR3 DNA reads TGTGCCAGCAGCGGCCCGACCGGTGGGAGGAATGAGCAGTTCTTC. Amino acid sequence: CASSGPTGGRNEQFF.

The chain uses TRBV7-6 and TRBJ2-3; 7 bases fit TRBD2. This CDR3 spans 17 amino acids. The J segment lost 3 bases and the V segment lost 1 base, leaving 10 bases of the junction unmatched. Per germline, CDR1 SGHVS and CDR2 FNYEAQ. CDR3 residues: CASSLGASGALTDTQYF. CDR3 DNA sequence: TGTGCCAGCAGCTTAGGGGCGAGCGGGGCGCTTACAGATACGCAGTATTTT.

The genes are TRBV23-1 and TRBJ2-5; 11 nucleotides match TRBD2. TRBV23-1 is designated an ORF whose function remains uncertain. The V and J ends lost 9 bases and 7 bases, in that order; junction bases with no gene match: 1. This CDR3 region has 11 residues. In DNA form, the CDR3 reads TGCGCCAGTAGCGGGAGGGCGACCCAGTACTTC. This encodes CASSGRATQYF.